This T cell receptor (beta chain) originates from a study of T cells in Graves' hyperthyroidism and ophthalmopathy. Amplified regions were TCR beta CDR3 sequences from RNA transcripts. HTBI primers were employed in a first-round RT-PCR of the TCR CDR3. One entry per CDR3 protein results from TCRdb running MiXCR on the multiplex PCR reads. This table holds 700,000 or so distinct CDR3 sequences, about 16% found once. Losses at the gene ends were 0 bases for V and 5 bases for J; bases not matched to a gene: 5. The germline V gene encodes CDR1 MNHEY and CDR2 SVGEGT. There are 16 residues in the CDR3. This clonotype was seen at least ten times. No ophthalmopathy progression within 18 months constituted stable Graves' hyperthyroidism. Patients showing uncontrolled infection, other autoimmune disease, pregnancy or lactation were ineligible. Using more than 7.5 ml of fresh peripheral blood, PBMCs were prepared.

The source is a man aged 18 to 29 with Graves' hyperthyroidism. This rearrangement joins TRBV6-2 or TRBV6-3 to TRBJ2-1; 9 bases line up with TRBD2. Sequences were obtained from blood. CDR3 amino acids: CASSYSLAGYHNEQFF. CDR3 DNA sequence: TGTGCCAGCAGTTACTCCCTAGCGGGATACCACAATGAGCAGTTCTTC.